A single sample is the source of the 3 T cell receptor beta chains below, sequenced in a study of shared clonotypes between healthy human individuals. It was CD45RO-negative cells, positively selected for CCR7, that made up naive CD8 cells, with terminally differentiated effector memory CD45RA+ cells excluded. Measured with immunoSEQ multiplex PCR; TCRdb has only the in-frame clones, and not every one. The sample has approximately 1.9 million clones; 80% to 95% are singletons. Sample: naive CD8+ T cells from PBMCs. The receptors stem from a man in his late teens or twenties in good health. Some clones in this sample may be carry-over from other donors' samples.

The J gene is TRBJ2-7, the V gene TRBV28; a weak D match, TRBD2 (6 bases). This CDR3 spans 12 amino acids. Trimming shortened V by 8 bases and J by 4 bases, and 12 bases separated the two germline ends. Looked up from germline, CDR1 is MDHEN and CDR2 is SYDVKM. Here the CDR3 reads CASSGVGYEQYF. The CDR3, as DNA: TGTGCCAGCTCGGGAGTAGGGTACGAGCAGTACTTC.

A single count supports this clone. The chain couples TRBV9 to TRBJ1-2; 7 bases line up with TRBD1. With 5 bases clipped from V and 7 bases from J, the junction kept 8 bases outside the gene matches. This CDR3 has 13 amino acids. From germline, CDR1 is SGDLS and CDR2 YYNGEE. The CDR3 region has the DNA TGTGCCAGCAGTGCTACCAGGGGGGGTGGCTACACCTTC. The encoded protein is CASSATRGGGYTF.

This clone is a singleton in its sample. This rearrangement joins TRBV5-4 to TRBJ2-7; 8 bases agree with TRBD2. V gave up 1 base and J gave up 2 bases; unmatched junction bases: 8. In germline, CDR1 is SGHNT, CDR2 YYREEE (reference sequence). The CDR3 contains 16 residues. Here the CDR3 reads CASSLWNRAGAYEQYF. CDR3 bases: TGTGCCAGCAGCTTGTGGAATAGAGCGGGAGCCTACGAGCAGTACTTC.